These 5 T cell receptor beta chains originate from one sample sequenced in a study of T-cell reconstitution after alpha-beta-depleted transplantation in children. TCRbeta library preparation incorporated unique molecular identifiers. TCRdb recomputed calls from the PCR reads with MiXCR, one row per CDR3 protein. The sample shows 75,000 to 100,000 distinct CDR3 sequences, 7% to 10% of them seen only once. The material was PBMCs from the stem cell graft donor, obtained from the stem cell graft. All receptors come from a human donor who donated a stem cell graft to a child with congenital amegakaryocytic thrombocytopenia.

The rearrangement uses TRBV20-1 and TRBJ2-7, with D maybe TRBD1 (6 bases). CDR1 is DFQATT and CDR2 is SNEGSKA in the germline V gene (reference sequence). Deletions cut 5 bases from V and 5 bases from J, with 16 bases between. The CDR3 has 13 residues. CDR3 loop: CSAGEPGADEQYF. Here the CDR3 DNA reads TGCAGTGCTGGCGAGCCAGGGGCGGACGAGCAGTACTTC.

In this sample, this clonotype turned up many times. The J gene is TRBJ1-3, the V gene TRBV12-3 or TRBV12-4; no firm D call. The V end was cut by 6 bases, the J end by 0 bases, with 12 bases between. This CDR3 contains 15 residues. DNA of the CDR3: TGTGCCAGCAGCTTTGGACTCCGCTCTGGAAACACCATATATTTT. Residues: CASSFGLRSGNTIYF.

This clonotype appeared many times. J is TRBJ2-1 and V is TRBV11-2, with a weak D call TRBD2 (5 bases). Trimming shortened V by 3 bases and J by 4 bases, and 13 bases separated the two germline ends. From germline, CDR1 is SGHAT and CDR2 FQNNGV. The CDR3 loop spans 15 amino acids. The CDR3 spells CASSFPAPGYNEQFF. CDR3 sequence (DNA): TGTGCCAGCAGCTTTCCGGCGCCGGGGTACAATGAGCAGTTCTTC.

This clonotype has at least ten counts. The chain has TRBV5-1 and TRBJ2-1; TRBD1 matches 7 bases. V lost 2 bases to trimming and J lost 4 bases; unmatched junction nucleotides: 9. The germline CDR1 and CDR2 sequences are SGHRS and YFSETQ. CDR3 size: 16 residues. The CDR3 sequence: CASSFTTGVGYNEQFF. The CDR3 nucleotides are TGCGCCAGCAGCTTCACAACAGGGGTCGGTTACAATGAGCAGTTCTTC.

This clonotype occurred many times. This rearrangement joins TRBV12-3 or TRBV12-4 to TRBJ1-5, with D perhaps matching TRBD1 (5 bases). The CDR3 is 15 residues long. With 1 base removed from V and 4 bases from J, the gap between germline ends came to 11 bases. CDR3 in amino acids: CASSLGGSVNQPQHF. CDR3 nucleotide sequence: TGTGCCAGCAGTTTAGGGGGCAGCGTGAATCAGCCCCAGCATTTT.